This T cell receptor (beta chain) comes out of a study of T-cell memory formation after mild COVID-19. Study-wide background: Each donor largely had its own TCR clusters.

MiXCR, applied by TCRdb to the 5' RACE reads, yields one record per CDR3 protein. The sample has approximately 100,000 distinct CDR3 sequences, around 10% seen once. Overall study findings and caveats: Pre-infection memory carried some responding clones, suggesting that cross-reactive memory joined. Second-wave clones that peaked on day 37 lacked confirmed SARS-CoV-2 specificity.

In this sample, this clonotype turned up many times. Its antigen is still unknown. The CDR3 totals 13 residues. V dropped 5 bases and J dropped 4; count of bases not matched to a gene: 1. Germline CDR1 and CDR2: DFQATT and SNEGSKA (reference sequence). This clonotype was obtained from a man in his late teens or twenties who had mild COVID-19 (a few samples of this study predate the infection). Cell type and time point are not known. The source material was PBMCs or a T cell subset sorted from them (not recorded which). This chain links TRBV20-1 with TRBJ2-2, with 10 bases identical to TRBD1. This CDR3 reads CSAWDRGTGELFF. The CDR3 DNA sequence: TGCAGTGCTTGGGACAGGGGCACCGGGGAGCTGTTTTTT.